Listed below are T cell receptor beta chains from one sample, sequenced in a study of blood T cell repertoires in COVID-19. Clones were read by immunoSEQ multiplex PCR, and TCRdb kept only the in-frame ones, dropping some. Of a few hundred thousand clones listed, around 87% are singletons. Material: peripheral blood. The origin of the receptors is a woman in her forties or fifties who had recovered from COVID-19. The CDR3 runs from the conserved cysteine through the conserved F or W. A D gene is named only where the DNA matches it firmly. Where a row states a size, it is once, few, many or the class of an expanded clone; other rows omit it.

>.|TRBJ2-7|.|TRBV25-1
CASSELDNYEQYF
TGTGCCAGCAGTGAATTGGACAACTACGAGCAGTACTTC
>.|TRBJ1-2|.|TRBV28
CASSLNQGQIYGYTF
TGTGCCAGCAGTTTAAATCAGGGACAAATCTATGGCTACACCTTC
>.|TRBJ2-3|.|TRBV5-1
CASSWGGGGSTDTQYF
TGCGCCAGCAGCTGGGGTGGTGGGGGGAGCACAGATACGCAGTATTTT
>.|TRBJ2-1|.|TRBV28
CASSPPKVGSSYNEQFF
TGTGCCAGCAGTCCCCCAAAGGTCGGGAGCTCCTACAATGAGCAGTTCTTC
>.|TRBJ1-1|TRBD1|TRBV6-2/TRBV6-3
CTSSYNRGETEAFF
TGTACCAGCAGTTACAACAGGGGGGAGACTGAAGCTTTCTTT
>.|TRBJ2-3|.|TRBV28
CASSFPTGTGGDDTQYF
TGTGCCAGCAGTTTCCCCACCGGGACTGGGGGAGACGATACGCAGTATTTT
>once|TRBJ1-1|TRBD1|TRBV6-1
CASSERSGGLGTEAFF
TGTGCCAGCAGTGAAAGGTCAGGGGGGTTGGGTACTGAAGCTTTCTTT
>.|TRBJ2-7|TRBD1|TRBV19
CASSIGLGQDRAEQYF
TGTGCCAGTAGTATAGGGCTGGGACAGGACCGGGCCGAGCAGTACTTC
>.|TRBJ2-3|.|TRBV6-1
CASSDQGPPWDTQYF
TGTGCCAGCAGTGATCAGGGGCCGCCTTGGGATACGCAGTATTTT
>few|TRBJ2-7|.|TRBV5-6
CASSPPHKPSVQYF
TGTGCCAGCAGCCCCCCGCATAAGCCAAGCGTGCAGTACTTC
>.|TRBJ1-6|.|TRBV3-1/TRBV3-2
CASSQEGGVPLHF
TGTGCCAGCAGCCAAGAGGGGGGAGTTCCCCTCCACTTT
>.|TRBJ2-4|TRBD2|TRBV30
CAWSRGGEAKNIQYF
TGTGCCTGGAGCCGGGGGGGCGAAGCCAAAAACATTCAGTACTTC
>.|TRBJ1-1|TRBD1|TRBV5-5
CASRGPGQLRWGAFF
TGTGCCAGCAGGGGACCGGGACAGCTGCGATGGGGGGCTTTCTTT
>.|TRBJ1-5|.|TRBV28
CASRQIDQPQHF
TGTGCCAGCAGACAAATTGATCAGCCCCAGCATTTT
>.|TRBJ1-1|.|TRBV28
CASSIRTAPWFLTEAFF
TGTGCCAGCAGTATCAGGACAGCCCCCTGGTTTTTGACTGAAGCTTTCTTT
>.|TRBJ2-5|.|TRBV7-2
CASSGRLAGLPETQYF
TGTGCCAGCAGCGGCCGACTTGCGGGCCTCCCAGAGACCCAGTACTTC
>.|TRBJ1-5|.|TRBV28
CASSFVGLGENQPQHF
TGTGCCAGCAGTTTCGTCGGGTTGGGTGAGAATCAGCCCCAGCATTTT
>.|TRBJ1-4|.|TRBV5-1
CASSLQRATEKLFF
TGCGCCAGCAGCTTACAGAGAGCCACCGAAAAACTGTTTTTT
>.|TRBJ2-2|.|TRBV4-1
CASSHNFAGSGELFF
TGCGCCAGCAGCCACAACTTCGCAGGGTCCGGGGAGCTGTTTTTT
>.|TRBJ2-3|.|TRBV24-1
CATSDLPETQYF
TGTGCCACCAGTGATTTGCCGGAGACGCAGTATTTT
>once|TRBJ2-1|TRBD1|TRBV7-6
CASSLGQGVAYNEQFF
TGTGCCAGCAGCTTAGGCCAGGGGGTTGCCTACAATGAGCAGTTCTTC
>.|TRBJ2-1|.|TRBV21-1
CASNRQGRTYNEQFF
TGTGCCAGCAACAGACAGGGGCGGACCTACAATGAGCAGTTCTTC
>.|TRBJ1-2|.|TRBV9
CASSVATGGEHLNYGYTF
TGTGCCAGCAGCGTAGCTACCGGGGGAGAACATCTCAACTATGGCTACACCTTC
>.|TRBJ2-1|.|TRBV27
CASSLRLASSYNEQFF
TGTGCCAGCAGTTTACGGTTAGCGAGCTCCTACAATGAGCAGTTCTTC
>.|TRBJ2-1|.|TRBV3-1/TRBV3-2
CASSIYRDGEQFF
TGTGCCAGCAGCATATACAGGGACGGCGAGCAGTTCTTC
>once|TRBJ1-5|.|TRBV18
CASSPRQDQPQHF
TGTGCCAGCTCACCACGACAGGATCAGCCCCAGCATTTT
>.|TRBJ2-5|.|TRBV1
CTSSQDGGLAGGETQYF
TGCACCAGCAGCCAAGATGGGGGACTAGCGGGGGGAGAGACCCAGTACTTC
>.|TRBJ2-7|TRBD1|TRBV2
CASASSRDRYEQYF
TGTGCCAGCGCCTCTTCCCGGGACAGGTACGAGCAGTACTTC